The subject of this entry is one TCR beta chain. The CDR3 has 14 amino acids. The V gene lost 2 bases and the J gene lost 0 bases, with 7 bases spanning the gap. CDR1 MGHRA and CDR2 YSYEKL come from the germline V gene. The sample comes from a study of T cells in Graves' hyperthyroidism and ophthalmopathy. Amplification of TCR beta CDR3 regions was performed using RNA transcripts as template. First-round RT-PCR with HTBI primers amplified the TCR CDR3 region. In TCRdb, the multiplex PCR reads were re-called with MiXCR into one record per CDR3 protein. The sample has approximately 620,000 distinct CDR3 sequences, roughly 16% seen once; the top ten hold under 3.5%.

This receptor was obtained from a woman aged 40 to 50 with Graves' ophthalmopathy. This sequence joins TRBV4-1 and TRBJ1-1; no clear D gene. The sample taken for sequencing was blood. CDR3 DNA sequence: TGCGCCAGCAGCCAACGGCAGCTGAACACTGAAGCTTTCTTT. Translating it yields CASSQRQLNTEAFF.